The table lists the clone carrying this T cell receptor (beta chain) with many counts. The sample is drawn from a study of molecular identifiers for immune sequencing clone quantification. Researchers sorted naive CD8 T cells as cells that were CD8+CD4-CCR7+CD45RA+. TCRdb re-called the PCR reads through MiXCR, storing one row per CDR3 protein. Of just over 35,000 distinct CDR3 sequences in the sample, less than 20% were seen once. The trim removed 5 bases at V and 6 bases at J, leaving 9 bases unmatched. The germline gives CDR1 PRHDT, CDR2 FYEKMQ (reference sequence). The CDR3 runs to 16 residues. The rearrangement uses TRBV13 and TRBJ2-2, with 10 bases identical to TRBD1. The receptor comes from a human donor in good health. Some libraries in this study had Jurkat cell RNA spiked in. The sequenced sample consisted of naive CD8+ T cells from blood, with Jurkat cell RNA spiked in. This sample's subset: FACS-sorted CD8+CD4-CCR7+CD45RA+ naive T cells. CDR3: CASSTSTGGEAGELFF. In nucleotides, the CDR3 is TGTGCCAGCAGCACCTCGACAGGGGGCGAGGCCGGGGAGCTGTTTTTT. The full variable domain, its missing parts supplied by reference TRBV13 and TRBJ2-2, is AAGVIQSPRHLIKEKRETATLKCYPIPRHDTVYWYQQGPGQDPQFLISFYEKMQSDKGSIPDRFSAQQFSDYHSELNMSSLELGDSALYFCASSTSTGGEAGELFFGEGSRLTVL.